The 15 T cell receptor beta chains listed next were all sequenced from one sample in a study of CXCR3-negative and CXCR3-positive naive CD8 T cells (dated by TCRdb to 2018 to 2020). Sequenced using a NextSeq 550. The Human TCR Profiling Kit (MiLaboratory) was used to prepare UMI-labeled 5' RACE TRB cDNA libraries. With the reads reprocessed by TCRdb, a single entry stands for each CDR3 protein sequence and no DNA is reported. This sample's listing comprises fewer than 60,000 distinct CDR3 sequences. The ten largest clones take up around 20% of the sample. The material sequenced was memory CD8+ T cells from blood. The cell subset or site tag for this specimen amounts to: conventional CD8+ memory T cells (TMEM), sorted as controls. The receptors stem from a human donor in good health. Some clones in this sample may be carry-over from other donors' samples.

The CDR3 loop reads CASSYNVNTEAFF. The genes are TRBV6-5 and TRBJ1-1. This CDR3 region has 13 residues. Germline V lookup: CDR1 MNHEY, CDR2 SVGAGI.

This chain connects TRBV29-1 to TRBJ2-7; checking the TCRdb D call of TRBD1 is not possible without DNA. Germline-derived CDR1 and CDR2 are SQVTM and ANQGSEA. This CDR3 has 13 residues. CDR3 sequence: CSVGGAGAGEQYF.

CDR3 sequence reads: CASSLERDLLSNQPQHF. This chain connects TRBV12-3 or TRBV12-4 to TRBJ1-5. This CDR3 spans 17 amino acids.

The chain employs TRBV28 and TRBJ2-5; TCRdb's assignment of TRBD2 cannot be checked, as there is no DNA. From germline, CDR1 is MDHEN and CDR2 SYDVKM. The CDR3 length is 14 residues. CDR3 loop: CASSPRGGAETQYF.

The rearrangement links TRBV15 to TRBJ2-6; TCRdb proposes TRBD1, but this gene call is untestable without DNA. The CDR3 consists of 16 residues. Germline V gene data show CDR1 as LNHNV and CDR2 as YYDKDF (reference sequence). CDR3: CATSSTGRDGANVLTF.

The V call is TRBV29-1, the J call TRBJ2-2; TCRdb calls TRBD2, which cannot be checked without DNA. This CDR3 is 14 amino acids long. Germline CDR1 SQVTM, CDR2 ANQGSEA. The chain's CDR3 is CSVEKRADTGELFF.

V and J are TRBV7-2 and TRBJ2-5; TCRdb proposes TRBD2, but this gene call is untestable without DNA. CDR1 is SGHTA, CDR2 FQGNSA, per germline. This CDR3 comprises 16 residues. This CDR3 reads CASRPTSGGIQETQYF.

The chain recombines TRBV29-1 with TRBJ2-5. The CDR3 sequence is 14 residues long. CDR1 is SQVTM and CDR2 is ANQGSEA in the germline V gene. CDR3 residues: CSVEEGNSQETQYF.

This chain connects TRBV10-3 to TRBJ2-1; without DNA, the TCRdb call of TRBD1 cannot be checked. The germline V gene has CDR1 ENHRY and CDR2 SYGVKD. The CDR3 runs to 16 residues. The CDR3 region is CAISERRTGEDNEQFF.

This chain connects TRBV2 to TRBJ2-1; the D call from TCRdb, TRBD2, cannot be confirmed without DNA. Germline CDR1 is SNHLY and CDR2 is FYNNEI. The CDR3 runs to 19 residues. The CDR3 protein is CASSVGSGGAPSRYNEQFF.

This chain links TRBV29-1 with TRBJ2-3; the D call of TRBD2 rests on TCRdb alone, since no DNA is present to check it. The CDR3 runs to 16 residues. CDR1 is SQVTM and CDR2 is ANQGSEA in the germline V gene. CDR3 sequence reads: CSVDARLAGESDTQYF.

The CDR3 here is CSVDIPDGGTGELFF. The V gene is TRBV29-1, the J gene TRBJ2-2; there is no DNA to check the TCRdb D call of TRBD1. This CDR3 region has 15 residues. Germline CDR1 SQVTM, CDR2 ANQGSEA.

CDR3 sequence: CASSPVAGNTGELFF. The chain carries TRBV7-8 and TRBJ2-2; the D call from TCRdb, TRBD2, cannot be confirmed without DNA. The length of the CDR3 is 15 residues. From germline, CDR1 is SGHVS and CDR2 FQNEAQ.

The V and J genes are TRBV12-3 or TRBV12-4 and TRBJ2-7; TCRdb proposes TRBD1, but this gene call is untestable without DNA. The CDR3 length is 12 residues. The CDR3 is CASSMGRNEQYF.

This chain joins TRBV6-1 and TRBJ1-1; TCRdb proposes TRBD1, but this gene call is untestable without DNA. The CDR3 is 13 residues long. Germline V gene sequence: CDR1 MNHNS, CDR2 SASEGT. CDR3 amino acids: CASSRQDNTEAFF.